This TCR beta chain was sequenced during a study of blood T cell repertoires in COVID-19. Across the study: The United States, Italy and Spain provided the acute and convalescent COVID-19 samples.

Data came from immunoSEQ multiplex PCR; TCRdb stores just in-frame clones and leaves some out. The sample lists tens of thousands of clones; over 70% were seen once. This CDR3 region has 14 residues. Losses at the gene ends were 3 bases for V and 7 bases for J; bases not matched to a gene: 6. The germline gives CDR1 MGHRA, CDR2 YSYEKL. The V call is TRBV4-1, the J call TRBJ1-2; TRBD1 matches 9 bases. This TCR came from a man aged 55 to 70 with acute or convalescent COVID-19. Sequencing was done on a sample of peripheral blood. The DNA for the CDR3 is TGCGCCAGCAGCCAGGGACAGGGAGCGGCTGGCTACACCTTC. It yields the protein CASSQGQGAAGYTF.